The 29 T cell receptor beta chains below were found in one sample sequenced in a study of blood T cell repertoires in COVID-19. Assay used: immunoSEQ multiplex PCR; TCRdb lists only in-frame clones, some missing. The sample shows about 210,000 clones, roughly 80% of them seen only once. The sample was peripheral blood. These receptors were obtained from an older woman with acute or convalescent COVID-19.

This clone was found a few times. This chain joins TRBV7-9 and TRBJ2-3; D may be TRBD2 (5 bases). CDR1 SEHNR and CDR2 FQNEAQ come from the germline V gene (reference sequence). The CDR3 extends over 13 amino acids. Trimming cost V 4 bases and J 9 bases, with 14 bases left between them. CDR3 in DNA: TGTGCCAGCAGCTCCTTTGAGCGGTCGACGCAGTATTTT. This encodes CASSSFERSTQYF.

The chain uses TRBV7-3 and TRBJ2-1, with 10 bases fitting TRBD1. The CDR3 extends over 16 amino acids. J was trimmed by 7 bases and V by 5 bases; bases with no gene match: 11. Looked up from germline, CDR1 is SGHTA and CDR2 is FQGTGA. The CDR3 is CASSERTGGNRNEQFF. The CDR3 DNA reads as TGTGCCAGCAGCGAGAGGACAGGGGGGAATAGGAATGAGCAGTTCTTC.

The chain is built from TRBV2 and TRBJ2-5, with TRBD2 matching over 8 bases. Germline assignment: CDR1 SNHLY and CDR2 FYNNEI. The CDR3 loop spans 15 amino acids. After removal of 0 bases from V and 7 bases from J, the junction contained 7 bases not matched to a gene. CDR3 in amino acids: CASSEASGAARTQYF. CDR3 nucleotides: TGTGCCAGCAGTGAAGCTAGCGGGGCCGCTAGGACCCAGTACTTC.

The chain carries TRBV6-6 and TRBJ1-3; D unclear. Trimming cost V 7 bases and J 0 bases, with 13 bases left between them. CDR3 size: 15 residues. Germline assignment: CDR1 MNHNY and CDR2 SVGAGI (reference sequence). CDR3 region: CASTYQVSSGNTIYF. The CDR3 DNA follows: TGTGCCAGCACCTACCAGGTCAGCTCTGGAAACACCATATATTTT.

The chain combines TRBV5-4 with TRBJ2-6; TRBD1 is a possible D gene (7 bases). The V gene's germline CDR1 is SGHNT and CDR2 YYREEE (reference sequence). The CDR3 sequence is 15 residues long. With 4 bases removed from V and 4 bases from J, the gap between germline ends came to 12 bases. The CDR3 coding sequence is TGTGCCAGCAGCCTCCAGGGGGGAGGGGCCAACGTCCTGACTTTC. Translation: CASSLQGGGANVLTF.

The rearrangement links TRBV30 to TRBJ2-5; 9 positions agree with TRBD2. The trim removed 8 bases at V and 6 bases at J, leaving 7 bases unmatched. CDR1 GTSNPN and CDR2 SVGIG come from the germline V gene (reference sequence). The CDR3 length is 12 residues. The CDR3 DNA reads TGTGCCCGGGGGACTAGCAGCCAGACCCAGTACTTC. It translates to CARGTSSQTQYF.

This clone was found once. The chain is built from TRBV2 and TRBJ1-5; TRBD1 might be the D (5 bases). From germline, CDR1 is SNHLY and CDR2 FYNNEI. Trimming shortened V by 4 bases and J by 5 bases, and 12 bases separated the two germline ends. The CDR3 runs to 14 residues. CDR3 amino acids: CASSVFGGYQPQHF. In DNA, the CDR3 is TGTGCCAGCAGTGTGTTCGGGGGTTATCAGCCCCAGCATTTT.

V and J are TRBV5-1 and TRBJ2-2, with no clear D. Germline CDR1 SGHRS, CDR2 YFSETQ. With 1 base removed from V and 1 base from J, the gap between germline ends came to 14 bases. CDR3 length: 17 residues. CDR3 in amino acids: CASSLNSPGMNTGELFF. CDR3 coding DNA: TGCGCCAGCAGCTTGAACTCCCCAGGAATGAACACCGGGGAGCTGTTTTTT.

The rearrangement uses TRBV5-6 and TRBJ2-5; perhaps TRBD2 as D (7 bases). Germline-derived CDR1 and CDR2 are SGHDT and YYEEEE. The CDR3 sequence is 15 residues long. Trimming removed 4 bases at V and 5 bases at J, with 18 bases between. CDR3 in DNA: TGTGCCAGCAGCAGGGGGGCGGGGGCCGAGGAGACCCAGTACTTC. Its translation: CASSRGAGAEETQYF. Full variable domain (missing parts from reference TRBV5-6 and TRBJ2-5): DAGVTQSPTHLIKTRGQQVTLRCSPKSGHDTVSWYQQALGQGPQFIFQYYEEEERQRGNFPDRFSGHQFPNYSSELNVNALLLGDSALYLCASSRGAGAEETQYFGPGTRLLVL.

This clone has a single count. The genes are TRBV5-1 and TRBJ2-2; a weak D match, TRBD1 (6 bases). This CDR3 comprises 16 residues. Germline-derived CDR1 and CDR2 are SGHRS and YFSETQ. Trimming took off 1 base at V and 4 bases at J, with 14 bases between the two ends. The DNA for the CDR3 is TGCGCCAGCAGCTTGAAACAGGGACCGGCCACCGGGGAGCTGTTTTTT. As protein: CASSLKQGPATGELFF.

The chain joins TRBV2 to TRBJ2-1; D is undetermined. The V gene's germline CDR1 is SNHLY and CDR2 FYNNEI. The CDR3 has 12 residues. The V gene lost 0 bases and the J gene lost 8 bases, with 5 bases spanning the gap. In DNA, the CDR3 is TGTGCCAGCAGTGAAGCGCGAGATGAGCAGTTCTTC. Translation gives CASSEARDEQFF.

The chain has TRBV7-2 and TRBJ2-2, with a possible D match to TRBD2 (5 bases). The V end lost 2 bases, the J end lost 0 bases, and 7 bases lay between the germline ends. The germline V gene has CDR1 SGHTA and CDR2 FQGNSA. The CDR3 length is 15 residues. CDR3 sequence reads: CASSLTGTNTGELFF. Written as DNA, the CDR3 is TGTGCCAGCAGCTTAACGGGGACGAACACCGGGGAGCTGTTTTTT.

The genes are TRBV13 and TRBJ2-3; unclear D gene. CDR3 length: 15 residues. The V and J ends lost 1 base and 0 bases respectively, with 8 bases between them. Per the germline V gene, CDR1 is PRHDT and CDR2 is FYEKMQ (reference sequence). CDR3 DNA: TGTGCCAGCAGCTTAGAACTAACTAGCACAGATACGCAGTATTTT. It specifies CASSLELTSTDTQYF.

The V and J genes are TRBV9 and TRBJ1-1; D is unclear. The CDR3 covers 15 residues. V lost 3 bases, J lost 2 bases, and 14 bases lay in between. Germline V gives CDR1 SGDLS, CDR2 YYNGEE. The CDR3 sequence: CASSEPAGLNTEAFF. DNA of the CDR3: TGTGCCAGCAGCGAGCCCGCTGGACTAAACACTGAAGCTTTCTTT.

The V and J genes are TRBV18 and TRBJ2-2; D remains unclear. CDR1 is KGHSH, CDR2 LQKENI, per germline. The CDR3 contains 12 residues. The germline V and J ends were trimmed by 3 bases and 6 bases, with 5 bases remaining between them. The CDR3 protein is CASSPSSGELFF. The CDR3 bases are TGTGCCAGCTCACCTAGTTCCGGGGAGCTGTTTTTT.

V is TRBV5-1 and J is TRBJ2-7; a possible D gene is TRBD1 (5 bases). The CDR3 sequence is 14 residues long. CDR1 is SGHRS, CDR2 YFSETQ, per germline. V shed 2 bases and J shed 3 bases, with 12 bases lying between them. Here the CDR3 DNA reads TGCGCCAGCAGCTTTGACAGAAGCAGCTACGAGCAGTACTTC. Translation: CASSFDRSSYEQYF. Combining the CDR3 with reference TRBV5-1 and TRBJ2-7 gives the whole variable domain KAGVTQTPRYLIKTRGQQVTLSCSPISGHRSVSWYQQTPGQGLQFLFEYFSETQRNKGNFPGRFSGRQFSNSRSEMNVSTLELGDSALYLCASSFDRSSYEQYFGPGTRLTVT.

This chain uses TRBV9 with TRBJ2-1; a possible D gene is TRBD2 (5 bases). CDR3 length: 16 residues. Trimming took 0 bases from V and 0 from J, leaving 10 bases between them. Germline-derived CDR1 and CDR2 are SGDLS and YYNGEE. CDR3 DNA: TGTGCCAGCAGCGTAGACCCGGGGAGCTCCTACAATGAGCAGTTCTTC. Protein sequence: CASSVDPGSSYNEQFF.

This rearrangement joins TRBV30 to TRBJ2-4; no definite D call. This CDR3 has 11 residues. CDR1 and CDR2 from the germline V gene are GTSNPN and SVGIG (reference sequence). Between the trimmed V and J ends, which lost 4 bases and 6 bases, there was a span of 7 bases. The CDR3 DNA reads as TGTGCCTGGACTGGCCGAAACATTCAGTACTTC. Translating gives CAWTGRNIQYF. Filled out from reference TRBV30 and TRBJ2-4, the complete variable domain reads SQTIHQWPATLVQPVGSPLSLECTVEGTSNPNLYWYRQAAGRGLQLLFYSVGIGQISSEVPQNLSASRPQDRQFILSSKKLLLSDSGFYLCAWTGRNIQYFGAGTRLSVL.

This clone has a handful of counts. The J gene is TRBJ1-1, the V gene TRBV5-4, with no clear D. The germline V and J ends were trimmed by 1 base and 5 bases, with 9 bases remaining between them. Germline values: CDR1 SGHNT, CDR2 YYREEE (reference sequence). This CDR3 has 13 amino acids. CDR3 residues: CASSLPGKTEAFF. DNA of the CDR3: TGTGCCAGCAGCTTGCCGGGTAAGACTGAAGCTTTCTTT.

V usage is TRBV12-3 or TRBV12-4 and J usage is TRBJ1-1; no reliable D call. This CDR3 region has 12 residues. The germline V and J ends were trimmed by 6 bases and 7 bases, with 12 bases remaining between them. The CDR3: CASRREGVEAFF. The CDR3 DNA sequence: TGTGCCAGCAGGAGGGAAGGAGTTGAAGCTTTCTTT.

This CDR3 reads CASSLDGGGGNTIYF. In DNA form, the CDR3 reads TGTGCCAGCAGCTTAGACGGAGGGGGCGGAAACACCATATATTTT. This chain links TRBV11-2 with TRBJ1-3; 7 bases match TRBD1. Germline V gene sequence: CDR1 SGHAT, CDR2 FQNNGV. The CDR3 sequence is 15 residues long. The junction had 3 bases not matched to a gene; V was cut back by 0 bases and J by 4 bases.

The J gene is TRBJ2-5, the V gene TRBV5-1, with D possibly TRBD1 on 5 matching bases. The germline CDR1 and CDR2 sequences are SGHRS and YFSETQ. V lost 2 bases and J 11 bases, leaving 13 bases between the germline ends. The CDR3 length is 12 residues. The CDR3, as DNA: TGCGCCAGCAGCTTCCAAGGGGCAGGACAGTACTTC. Its protein is CASSFQGAGQYF.

The V and J genes are TRBV6-6 and TRBJ2-2, with 11 nucleotides matching TRBD1. CDR1 and CDR2 from the germline V gene are MNHNY and SVGAGI (reference sequence). J gave up 4 bases and V 6 bases, and 7 bases lay outside the gene matches. This CDR3 has 16 residues. CDR3 sequence reads: CASSVRTGGFTGELFF. The CDR3 region has the DNA TGTGCCAGCAGCGTCCGGACAGGGGGCTTCACCGGGGAGCTGTTTTTT.

The chain uses TRBV25-1 and TRBJ1-1; 8 bases line up with TRBD1. CDR3 length: 14 amino acids. J gave up 4 bases and V 8 bases, and 9 bases lay outside the gene matches. From germline, CDR1 is MGHDK and CDR2 SYGVNS. Here the CDR3 reads CASQALQGVTEAFF. CDR3 nucleotide sequence: TGTGCCAGCCAAGCTCTACAGGGGGTCACTGAAGCTTTCTTT.

This clone showed up just once. J is TRBJ2-5 and V is TRBV21-1; TRBD2 is taken as the D call from the table, unchecked against the DNA. TRBV21-1 is a listed pseudogene. This CDR3 contains 11 residues. The CDR3 spells CASRALETQYF. In DNA form, the CDR3 reads TGTGCCAGCAGAGCCCTAGAGACCCAGTACTTC.

The rearrangement uses TRBV7-2 and TRBJ2-1; TRBD2 aligns across 10 bases. Germline trimming cut 3 bases from V and 0 bases from J; bases unmatched to any gene: 2. The CDR3 covers 16 residues. Germline assignment: CDR1 SGHTA and CDR2 FQGNSA. The CDR3 sequence is CASSFRLAGSYNEQFF. The CDR3 DNA reads as TGTGCCAGCAGCTTCAGACTAGCGGGCTCCTACAATGAGCAGTTCTTC. Supplemented by reference TRBV7-2 and TRBJ2-1, the full variable domain reads GAGVSQSPSNKVTEKGKDVELRCDPISGHTALYWYRQSLGQGLEFLIYFQGNSAPDKSGLPSDRFSAERTGGSVSTLTIQRTQQEDSAVYLCASSFRLAGSYNEQFFGPGTRLTVL.

This clone turned up a few times. The chain recombines TRBV3-1 (or the pseudogene TRBV3-2) with TRBJ2-1; TRBD2 aligns across 7 bases. From germline, CDR1 is LGHDT and CDR2 YNNKEL (reference sequence). The CDR3 extends over 16 amino acids. J was trimmed by 4 bases and V by 1 base; bases with no gene match: 7. CDR3 sequence: CASSQGGGVAYNEQFF. The CDR3 nucleotides are TGTGCCAGCAGCCAAGGCGGGGGAGTCGCATACAATGAGCAGTTCTTC.

The chain combines TRBV7-2 with TRBJ2-5, with 8 bases fitting TRBD1. With V trimmed by 1 base and J by 1 base, 5 bases remained unmatched. CDR3 length: 16 amino acids. Per germline, CDR1 SGHTA and CDR2 FQGNSA. For the CDR3, the DNA is TGTGCCAGCAGCTTAGGATCACAGGGGGGCCAAGAGACCCAGTACTTC. Protein product: CASSLGSQGGQETQYF.

The chain combines TRBV10-3 with TRBJ2-7; D is possibly TRBD1 (7 bases). The length of the CDR3 is 13 residues. The V gene lost 10 bases and the J gene lost 0 bases, with 13 bases spanning the gap. In germline, CDR1 is ENHRY, CDR2 SYGVKD. The CDR3 DNA is TGTGCCACGTCAGGGGGGATCTCCTACGAGCAGTACGTC. Translating gives CATSGGISYEQYV.